The clone carrying this T cell receptor (beta chain) was counted once. The antigen remains unidentified. Sequenced by immunoSEQ multiplex PCR; TCRdb stores in-frame clones only, minus some. Altogether more than 65,000 clones are present, over 75% being singletons, with the ten largest covering more than 3%. These data come from a study of T cell responses to AZD1222 COVID-19 vaccine. Germline CDR1 reads SNHLY; CDR2 reads FYNNEI. The CDR3 spans 16 residues. Trimming removed 2 bases at V and 0 bases at J, with 11 bases between. Points from the study as a whole: Seropositivity was recorded at baseline in only five to seven AZD1222 recipients. Repertoires were collected only later (after the peak T cell response had occurred). Donors in the cohort were predominantly white British and more often female, and clonal diversity was possibly underestimated.

This TCR was recovered from an adult who received the AZD1222 COVID-19 vaccine. Material: peripheral blood, obtained 28 days after the second AZD1222 dose. The chain recombines TRBV2 with TRBJ1-3, with D possibly being TRBD1 (5 bases). The CDR3 here is CASSEQGQNSGNTIYF. The CDR3 DNA reads as TGTGCCAGCAGTGAACAGGGCCAGAACTCTGGAAACACCATATATTTT.